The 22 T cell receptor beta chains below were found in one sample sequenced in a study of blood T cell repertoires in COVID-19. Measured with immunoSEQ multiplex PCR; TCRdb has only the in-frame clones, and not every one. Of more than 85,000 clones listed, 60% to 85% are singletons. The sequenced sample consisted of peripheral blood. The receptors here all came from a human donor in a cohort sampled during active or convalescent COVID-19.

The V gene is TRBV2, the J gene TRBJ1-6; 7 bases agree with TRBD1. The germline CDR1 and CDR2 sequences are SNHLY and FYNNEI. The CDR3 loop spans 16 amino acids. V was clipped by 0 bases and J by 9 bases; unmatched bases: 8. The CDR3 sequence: CASSEAGGGVGSPLHF. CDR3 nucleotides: TGTGCCAGCAGTGAAGCCGGAGGGGGCGTCGGTTCACCCCTCCACTTT.

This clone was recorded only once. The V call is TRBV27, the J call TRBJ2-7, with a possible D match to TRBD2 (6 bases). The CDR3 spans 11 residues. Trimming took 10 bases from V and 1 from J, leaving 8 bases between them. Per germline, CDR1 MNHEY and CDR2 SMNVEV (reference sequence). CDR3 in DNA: TGTGCCACCCGGGAGTCCTACGAGCAGTACTTC. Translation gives CATRESYEQYF.

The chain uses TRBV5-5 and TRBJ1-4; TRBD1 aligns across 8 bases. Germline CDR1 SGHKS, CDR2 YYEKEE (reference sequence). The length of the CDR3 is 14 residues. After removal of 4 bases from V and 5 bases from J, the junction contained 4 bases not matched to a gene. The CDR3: CASSPDRENEKLFF. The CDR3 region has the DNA TGTGCCAGCAGCCCGGACAGGGAAAATGAAAAACTGTTTTTT.

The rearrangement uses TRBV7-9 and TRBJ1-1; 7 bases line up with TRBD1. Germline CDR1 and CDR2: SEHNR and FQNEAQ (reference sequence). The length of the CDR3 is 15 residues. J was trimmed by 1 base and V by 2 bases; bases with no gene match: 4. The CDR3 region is CASSLRGQGNTEAFF. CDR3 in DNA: TGTGCCAGCAGCTTAAGGGGGCAGGGGAACACTGAAGCTTTCTTT.

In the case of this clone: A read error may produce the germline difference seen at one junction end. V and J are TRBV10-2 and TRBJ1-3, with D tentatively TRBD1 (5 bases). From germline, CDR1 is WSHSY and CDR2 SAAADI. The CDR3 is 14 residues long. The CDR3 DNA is TGCGCCAGCATTGAGAGGGGCGCAGGAAACACCATATATTTT. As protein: CASIERGAGNTIYF.

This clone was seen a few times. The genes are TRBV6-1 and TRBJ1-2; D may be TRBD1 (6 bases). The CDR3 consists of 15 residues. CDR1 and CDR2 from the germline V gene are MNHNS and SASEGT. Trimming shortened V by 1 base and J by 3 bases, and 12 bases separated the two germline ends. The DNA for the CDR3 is TGTGCCAGCAGTGAAGGCTGGACAGCCGACTATGGCTACACCTTC. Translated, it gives CASSEGWTADYGYTF.

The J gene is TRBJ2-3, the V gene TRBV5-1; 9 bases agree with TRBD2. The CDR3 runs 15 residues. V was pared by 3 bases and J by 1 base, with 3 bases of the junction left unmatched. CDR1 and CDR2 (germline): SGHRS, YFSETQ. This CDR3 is CASSWTSAGTDTQYF. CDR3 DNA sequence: TGCGCCAGCAGCTGGACTAGCGCTGGCACAGATACGCAGTATTTT.

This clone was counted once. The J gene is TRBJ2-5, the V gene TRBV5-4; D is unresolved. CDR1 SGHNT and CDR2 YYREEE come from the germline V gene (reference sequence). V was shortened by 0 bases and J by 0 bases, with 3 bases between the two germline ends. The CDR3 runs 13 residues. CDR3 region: CASSLVDQETQYF. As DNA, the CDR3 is TGTGCCAGCAGCTTGGTAGACCAAGAGACCCAGTACTTC.

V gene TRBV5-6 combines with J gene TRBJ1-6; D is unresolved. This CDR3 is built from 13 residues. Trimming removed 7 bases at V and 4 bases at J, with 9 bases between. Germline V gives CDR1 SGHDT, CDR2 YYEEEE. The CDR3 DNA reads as TGTGCCAGCTCGACTGGGTATAATTCACCCCTCCACTTT. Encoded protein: CASSTGYNSPLHF. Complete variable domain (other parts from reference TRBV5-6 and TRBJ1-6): DAGVTQSPTHLIKTRGQQVTLRCSPKSGHDTVSWYQQALGQGPQFIFQYYEEEERQRGNFPDRFSGHQFPNYSSELNVNALLLGDSALYLCASSTGYNSPLHFGNGTRLTVT.

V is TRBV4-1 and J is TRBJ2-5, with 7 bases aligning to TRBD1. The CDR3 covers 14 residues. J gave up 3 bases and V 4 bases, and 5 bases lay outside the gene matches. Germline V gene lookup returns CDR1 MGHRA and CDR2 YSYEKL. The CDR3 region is CASSRTDRKETQYF. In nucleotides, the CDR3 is TGCGCCAGCAGCCGAACGGACAGGAAAGAGACCCAGTACTTC.

The CDR3 is CASSLQGAGDTQYF. DNA for the CDR3: TGTGCCAGCTCACTCCAGGGGGCGGGAGATACGCAGTATTTT. The chain combines TRBV18 with TRBJ2-3; TRBD1 agrees at 8 bases. The CDR3 has 14 amino acids. Germline CDR1 KGHSH, CDR2 LQKENI. After removal of 4 bases from V and 5 bases from J, the junction contained 5 bases not matched to a gene. The variable domain in full, with the rest retrieved from reference TRBV18 and TRBJ2-3, is NAGVMQNPRHLVRRRGQEARLRCSPMKGHSHVYWYRQLPEEGLKFMVYLQKENIIDESGMPKERFSAEFPKEGPSILRIQQVVRGDSAAYFCASSLQGAGDTQYFGPGTRLTVL.

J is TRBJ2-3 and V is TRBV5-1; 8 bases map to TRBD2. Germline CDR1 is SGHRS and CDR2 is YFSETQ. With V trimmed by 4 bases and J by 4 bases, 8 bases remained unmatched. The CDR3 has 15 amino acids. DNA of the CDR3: TGCGCCAGCAGCGGAGGACTAGCTGCCCCAGATACGCAGTATTTT. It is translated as CASSGGLAAPDTQYF.

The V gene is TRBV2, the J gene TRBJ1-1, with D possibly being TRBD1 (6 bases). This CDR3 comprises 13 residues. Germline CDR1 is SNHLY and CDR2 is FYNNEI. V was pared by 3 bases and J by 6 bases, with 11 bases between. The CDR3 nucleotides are TGTGCCAGCAGTGATGTCCGGACAGCTGAAGCTTTCTTT. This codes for CASSDVRTAEAFF.

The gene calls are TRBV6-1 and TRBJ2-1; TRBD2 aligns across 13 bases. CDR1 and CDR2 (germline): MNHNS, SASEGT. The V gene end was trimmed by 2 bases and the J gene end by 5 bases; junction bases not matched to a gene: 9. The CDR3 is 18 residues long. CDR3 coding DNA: TGTGCCAGCAGTGAACTCCTACTAGCGGGGGGGCCTGACAATGAGCAGTTCTTC. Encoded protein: CASSELLLAGGPDNEQFF.

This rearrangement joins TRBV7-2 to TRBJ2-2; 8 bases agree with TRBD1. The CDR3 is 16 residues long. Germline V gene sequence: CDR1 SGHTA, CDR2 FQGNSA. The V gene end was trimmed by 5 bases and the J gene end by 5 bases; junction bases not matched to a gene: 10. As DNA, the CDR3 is TGTGCCAGCAGCGATCGGGGCAGGGGGCGGACCGGGGAGCTGTTTTTT. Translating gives CASSDRGRGRTGELFF. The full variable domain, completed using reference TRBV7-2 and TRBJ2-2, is GAGVSQSPSNKVTEKGKDVELRCDPISGHTALYWYRQSLGQGLEFLIYFQGNSAPDKSGLPSDRFSAERTGGSVSTLTIQRTQQEDSAVYLCASSDRGRGRTGELFFGEGSRLTVL.

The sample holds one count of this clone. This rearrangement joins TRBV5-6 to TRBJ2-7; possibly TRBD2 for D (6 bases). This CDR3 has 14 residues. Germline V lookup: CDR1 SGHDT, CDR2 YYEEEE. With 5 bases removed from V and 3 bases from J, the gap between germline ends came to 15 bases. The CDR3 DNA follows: TGTGCCAGCAGGGGGGGACGGGAGAGCTACGAGCAGTACTTC. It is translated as CASRGGRESYEQYF.

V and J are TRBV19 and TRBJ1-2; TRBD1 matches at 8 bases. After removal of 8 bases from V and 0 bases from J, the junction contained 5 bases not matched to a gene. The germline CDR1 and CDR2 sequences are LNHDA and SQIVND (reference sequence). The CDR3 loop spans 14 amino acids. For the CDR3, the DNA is TGTGCCAGTGCCCCAGGGGGCTCTAACTATGGCTACACCTTC. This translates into CASAPGGSNYGYTF.

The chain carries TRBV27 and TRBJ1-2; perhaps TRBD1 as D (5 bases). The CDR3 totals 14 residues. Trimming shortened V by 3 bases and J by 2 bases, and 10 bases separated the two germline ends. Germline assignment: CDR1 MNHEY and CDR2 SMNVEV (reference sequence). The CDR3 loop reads CASSFSRQNYGYTF. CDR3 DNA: TGTGCCAGCAGTTTCTCCCGACAGAACTATGGCTACACCTTC.

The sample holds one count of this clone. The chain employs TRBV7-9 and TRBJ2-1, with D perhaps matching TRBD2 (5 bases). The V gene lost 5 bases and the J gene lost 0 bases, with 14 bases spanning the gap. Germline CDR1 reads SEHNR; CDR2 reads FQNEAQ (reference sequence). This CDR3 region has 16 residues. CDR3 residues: CASSLFQRSSYNEQFF. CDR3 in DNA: TGTGCCAGCAGCCTTTTCCAGCGGAGCTCCTACAATGAGCAGTTCTTC.

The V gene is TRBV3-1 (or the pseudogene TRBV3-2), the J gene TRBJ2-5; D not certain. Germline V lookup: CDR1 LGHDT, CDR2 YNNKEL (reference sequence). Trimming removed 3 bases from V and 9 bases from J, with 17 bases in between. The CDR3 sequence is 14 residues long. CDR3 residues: CASSQEMAAASQYF. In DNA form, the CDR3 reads TGTGCCAGCAGCCAGGAGATGGCGGCAGCTTCCCAGTACTTC.

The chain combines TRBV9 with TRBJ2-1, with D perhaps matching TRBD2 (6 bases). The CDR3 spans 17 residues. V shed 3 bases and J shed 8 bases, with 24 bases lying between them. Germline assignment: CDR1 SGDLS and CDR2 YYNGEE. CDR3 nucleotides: TGTGCCAGCAGCGCACTATCTAGCGTCGGGGGTATCGATGAGCAGTTCTTC. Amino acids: CASSALSSVGGIDEQFF.

CDR3 sequence reads: CASSPRSAGAYNEQFF. CDR3 nucleotides: TGTGCCAGCTCACCACGAAGCGCAGGGGCCTACAATGAGCAGTTCTTC. The chain is built from TRBV18 and TRBJ2-1, with a weak D call TRBD1 (6 bases). V lost 1 base, J lost 2 bases, and 12 bases lay in between. The CDR3 spans 16 residues. Germline CDR1 reads KGHSH; CDR2 reads LQKENI.